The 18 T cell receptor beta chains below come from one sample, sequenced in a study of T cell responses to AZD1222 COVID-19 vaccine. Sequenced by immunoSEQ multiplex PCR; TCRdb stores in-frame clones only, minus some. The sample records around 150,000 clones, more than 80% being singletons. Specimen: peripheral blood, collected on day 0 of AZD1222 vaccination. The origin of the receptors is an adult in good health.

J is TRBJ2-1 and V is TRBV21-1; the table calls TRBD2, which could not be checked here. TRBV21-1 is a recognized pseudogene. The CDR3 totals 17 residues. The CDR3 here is CASQSLAGVPSYNEQFF. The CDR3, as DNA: TGTGCCTCACAGAGCCTAGCGGGGGTCCCGTCCTACAATGAGCAGTTCTTC.

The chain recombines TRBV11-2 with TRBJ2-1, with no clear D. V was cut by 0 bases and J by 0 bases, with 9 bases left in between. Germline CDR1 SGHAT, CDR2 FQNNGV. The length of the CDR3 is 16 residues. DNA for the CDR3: TGTGCCAGCAGCTTAGAGAGAAGAAGCTCCTACAATGAGCAGTTCTTC. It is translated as CASSLERRSSYNEQFF.

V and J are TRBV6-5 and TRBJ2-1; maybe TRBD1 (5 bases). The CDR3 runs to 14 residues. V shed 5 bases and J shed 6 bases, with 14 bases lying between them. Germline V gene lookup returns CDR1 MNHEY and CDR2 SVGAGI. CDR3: CASSTGDWINEQFF. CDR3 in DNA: TGTGCCAGCAGTACAGGAGATTGGATCAATGAGCAGTTCTTC.

CDR3 nucleotide sequence: TGTGCCAGCTCACCTTACGGAAACACTGAAGCTTTCTTT. Its translation: CASSPYGNTEAFF. V gene TRBV18 combines with J gene TRBJ1-1; D is uncertain. The CDR3 has 13 amino acids. Per the germline V gene, CDR1 is KGHSH and CDR2 is LQKENI. The V gene lost 3 bases and the J gene lost 2 bases, with 7 bases spanning the gap. Full variable domain (remainder filled in from reference TRBV18 and TRBJ1-1): NAGVMQNPRHLVRRRGQEARLRCSPMKGHSHVYWYRQLPEEGLKFMVYLQKENIIDESGMPKERFSAEFPKEGPSILRIQQVVRGDSAAYFCASSPYGNTEAFFGQGTRLTVV.

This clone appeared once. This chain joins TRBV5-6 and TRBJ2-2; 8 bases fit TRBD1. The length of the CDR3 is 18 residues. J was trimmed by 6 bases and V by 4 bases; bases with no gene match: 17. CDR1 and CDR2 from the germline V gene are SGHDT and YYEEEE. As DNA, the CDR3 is TGTGCCAGCAGCGCACTGATCTCGGGGGCAGGGGGCCCCGGGGAGCTGTTTTTT. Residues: CASSALISGAGGPGELFF. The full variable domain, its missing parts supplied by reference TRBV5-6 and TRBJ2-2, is DAGVTQSPTHLIKTRGQQVTLRCSPKSGHDTVSWYQQALGQGPQFIFQYYEEEERQRGNFPDRFSGHQFPNYSSELNVNALLLGDSALYLCASSALISGAGGPGELFFGEGSRLTVL.

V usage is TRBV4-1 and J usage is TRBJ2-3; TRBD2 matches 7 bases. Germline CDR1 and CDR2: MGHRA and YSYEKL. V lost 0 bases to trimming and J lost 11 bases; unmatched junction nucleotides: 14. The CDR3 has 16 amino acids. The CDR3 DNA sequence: TGCGCCAGCAGCCAAGAACCCAGCGGGGTAGGCAGAAGGCAGTATTTT. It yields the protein CASSQEPSGVGRRQYF.

The DNA of the CDR3 is TGTGCCAGCAGCCCCAGTGGGCGGGTAAGCAATTCACCCCTCCACTTT. Protein sequence: CASSPSGRVSNSPLHF. The chain combines TRBV9 with TRBJ1-6, with D hard to call. There are 16 residues in the CDR3. The germline V gene encodes CDR1 SGDLS and CDR2 YYNGEE. The germline V and J ends were trimmed by 4 bases and 7 bases, with 18 bases remaining between them.

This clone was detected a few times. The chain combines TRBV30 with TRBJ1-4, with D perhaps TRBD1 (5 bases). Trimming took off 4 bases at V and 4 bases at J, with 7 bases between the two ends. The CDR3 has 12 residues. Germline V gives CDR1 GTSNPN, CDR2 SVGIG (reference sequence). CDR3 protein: CAWKGINEKLFF. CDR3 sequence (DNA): TGTGCCTGGAAGGGGATTAATGAAAAACTGTTTTTT.

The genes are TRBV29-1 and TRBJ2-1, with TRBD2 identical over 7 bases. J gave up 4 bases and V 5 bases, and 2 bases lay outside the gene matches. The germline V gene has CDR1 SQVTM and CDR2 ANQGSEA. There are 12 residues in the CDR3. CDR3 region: CSVTGGYNEQFF. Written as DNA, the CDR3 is TGCAGCGTTACGGGAGGATACAATGAGCAGTTCTTC.

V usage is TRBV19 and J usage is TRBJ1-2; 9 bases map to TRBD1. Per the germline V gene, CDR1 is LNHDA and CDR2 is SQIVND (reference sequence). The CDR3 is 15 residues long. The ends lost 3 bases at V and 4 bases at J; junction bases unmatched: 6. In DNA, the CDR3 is TGTGCCAGTAGTATTGGACAGGGGCAACCCTATGGCTACACCTTC. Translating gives CASSIGQGQPYGYTF.

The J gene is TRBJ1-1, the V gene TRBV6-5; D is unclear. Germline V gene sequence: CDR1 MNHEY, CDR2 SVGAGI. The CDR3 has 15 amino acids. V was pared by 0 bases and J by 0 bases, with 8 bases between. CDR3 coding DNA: TGTGCCAGCAGTTACTCCGCAACTATGAACACTGAAGCTTTCTTT. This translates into CASSYSATMNTEAFF.

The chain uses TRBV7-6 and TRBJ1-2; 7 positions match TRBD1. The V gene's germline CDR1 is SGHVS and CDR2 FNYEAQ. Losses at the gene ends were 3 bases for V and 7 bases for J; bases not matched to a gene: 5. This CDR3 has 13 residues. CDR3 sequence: CASSFRGVGGYTF. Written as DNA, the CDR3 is TGTGCCAGCAGCTTCAGGGGGGTGGGTGGCTACACCTTC. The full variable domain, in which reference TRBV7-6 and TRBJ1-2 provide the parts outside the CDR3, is GAGVSQSPRYKVTKRGQDVALRCDPISGHVSLYWYRQALGQGPEFLTYFNYEAQQDKSGLPNDRFSAERPEGSISTLTIQRTEQRDSAMYRCASSFRGVGGYTFGSGTRLTVV.

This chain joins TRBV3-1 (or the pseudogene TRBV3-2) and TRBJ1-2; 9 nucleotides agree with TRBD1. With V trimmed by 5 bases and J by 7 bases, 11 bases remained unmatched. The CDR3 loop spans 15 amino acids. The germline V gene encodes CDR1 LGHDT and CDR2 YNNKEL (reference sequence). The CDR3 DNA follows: TGTGCCAGCAGCTCAATATGGGGACAGGGAACTGGCTACACCTTC. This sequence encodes CASSSIWGQGTGYTF.

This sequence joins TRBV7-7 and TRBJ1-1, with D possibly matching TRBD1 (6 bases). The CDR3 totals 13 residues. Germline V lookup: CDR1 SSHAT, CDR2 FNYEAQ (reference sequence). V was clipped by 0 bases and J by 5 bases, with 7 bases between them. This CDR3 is CASSLAQGTEAFF. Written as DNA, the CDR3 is TGTGCCAGCAGCTTAGCGCAGGGGACTGAAGCTTTCTTT.

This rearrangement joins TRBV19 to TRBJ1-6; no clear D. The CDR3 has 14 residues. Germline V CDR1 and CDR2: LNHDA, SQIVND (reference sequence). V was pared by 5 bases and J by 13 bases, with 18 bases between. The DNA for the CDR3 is TGTGCCAGTAGTCCCCGGGAGAGGGTGCGGCCCCTCCACTTT. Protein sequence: CASSPRERVRPLHF.

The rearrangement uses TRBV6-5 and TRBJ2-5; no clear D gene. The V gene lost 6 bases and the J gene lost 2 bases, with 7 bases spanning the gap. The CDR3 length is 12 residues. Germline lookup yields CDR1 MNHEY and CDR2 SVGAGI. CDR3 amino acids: CASSAAQETQYF. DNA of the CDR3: TGTGCCAGCAGCGCCGCTCAAGAGACCCAGTACTTC.

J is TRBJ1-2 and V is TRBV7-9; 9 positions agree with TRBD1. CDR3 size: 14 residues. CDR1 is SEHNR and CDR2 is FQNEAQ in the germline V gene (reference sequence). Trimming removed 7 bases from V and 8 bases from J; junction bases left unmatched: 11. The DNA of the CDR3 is TGTGCCAGCACCCCCGGGGGGACAGGGACAGGCTACACCTTC. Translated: CASTPGGTGTGYTF.

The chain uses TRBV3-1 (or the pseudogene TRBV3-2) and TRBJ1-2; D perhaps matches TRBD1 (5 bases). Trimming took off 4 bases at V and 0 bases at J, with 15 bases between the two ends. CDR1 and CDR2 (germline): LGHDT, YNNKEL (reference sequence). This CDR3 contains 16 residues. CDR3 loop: CASSLSGGGTNYGYTF. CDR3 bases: TGTGCCAGCAGCCTAAGTGGGGGAGGGACTAACTATGGCTACACCTTC.